Sequencing of this T cell receptor (beta chain) was carried out in a study of T cell responses to AZD1222 COVID-19 vaccine. The table came from immunoSEQ multiplex PCR; TCRdb's copy has only in-frame clones and leaves some out. This sample has over 150,000 clones; around 93% occur once, and the top ten carry 0.8% to 1.3%. Trimming removed 1 base from V and 2 bases from J, with 10 bases in between. The CDR3 is 14 amino acids. The germline V gene has CDR1 SGHTS and CDR2 YDEGEE. The sample holds one count of this clone. The specimen was peripheral blood, collected 28 days after the second dose of the MenACWY control vaccine. The source is an adult who received the MenACWY meningococcal vaccine as a control. The chain uses TRBV5-8 and TRBJ2-7; no reliable D call. In DNA, the CDR3 is TGTGCCAGCAGCTTGAACAGCCCGCCCTACGAGCAGTACTTC. Translation: CASSLNSPPYEQYF.